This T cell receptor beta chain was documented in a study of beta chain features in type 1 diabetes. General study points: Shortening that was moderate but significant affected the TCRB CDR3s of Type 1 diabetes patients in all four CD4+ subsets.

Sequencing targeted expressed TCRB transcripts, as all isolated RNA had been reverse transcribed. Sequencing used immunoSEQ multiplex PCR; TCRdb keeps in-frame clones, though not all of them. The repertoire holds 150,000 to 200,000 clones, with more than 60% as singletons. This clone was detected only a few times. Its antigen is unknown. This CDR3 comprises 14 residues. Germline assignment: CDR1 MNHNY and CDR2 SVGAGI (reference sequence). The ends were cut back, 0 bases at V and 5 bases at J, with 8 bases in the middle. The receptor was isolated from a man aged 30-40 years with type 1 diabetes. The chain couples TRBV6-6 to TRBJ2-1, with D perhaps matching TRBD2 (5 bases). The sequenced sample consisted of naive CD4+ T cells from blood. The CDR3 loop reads CASSYSGLHNEQFF. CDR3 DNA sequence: TGTGCCAGCAGTTACTCAGGACTCCACAATGAGCAGTTCTTC.